This T cell receptor (beta chain) was recovered during a study of cytomegalovirus exposure and HLA in healthy donors. Healthy donors of bone marrow made up the group. V was cut by 4 bases and J by 3 bases, with 16 bases left in between. The germline CDR1 and CDR2 sequences are SGHTA and FQGNSA. The CDR3 has 15 residues. Amplification used 60 Vbeta primers and 13 Jbeta primers. Sequenced by immunoSEQ multiplex PCR; TCRdb stores in-frame clones only, minus some. This sample's clone table lists 100,000 to 150,000 clones. The source of this sequence is a woman in her 40s in good health and CMV-seropositive. The V call is TRBV7-2, the J call TRBJ2-7; the D gene is possibly TRBD1 (5 bases). The sample was PBMCs. For the CDR3, the DNA is TGTGCCAGCAGCTCCCCGCAGGACAAGTTCTACGAGCAGTACTTC. This translates into CASSSPQDKFYEQYF.